These 6 T cell receptor beta chains originate from one sample sequenced in a study of blood T cell repertoires in COVID-19. Using immunoSEQ multiplex PCR, the repertoire was profiled, and TCRdb retains in-frame clones only, with some absent. The profile covers about 130,000 clones, with 84% appearing a single time and about 40% taken by the ten largest. The sample taken for sequencing was peripheral blood. The receptors here all came from a human donor in a cohort sampled during active COVID-19.

The genes are TRBV6-2 or TRBV6-3 and TRBJ1-1; possible D gene TRBD1, 5 bases. CDR3 length: 12 residues. V gave up 6 bases and J gave up 5 bases, with 10 bases separating them. Per germline, CDR1 MNHEY and CDR2 SVGEGT. CDR3 coding DNA: TGTGCCAGCAGCACAGGTGGGACTGAAGCTTTCTTT. Protein sequence: CASSTGGTEAFF.

The chain employs TRBV5-1 and TRBJ2-2; D is perhaps TRBD1 (5 bases). The CDR3 is 14 residues long. V lost 5 bases and J lost 4, with 12 bases in between. From germline, CDR1 is SGHRS and CDR2 YFSETQ. DNA for the CDR3: TGCGCCAGCAGTCCAGACAGCTTCACCGGGGAGCTGTTTTTT. Protein product: CASSPDSFTGELFF.

The V and J genes are TRBV2 and TRBJ2-1; TRBD2 aligns across 8 bases. Germline V CDR1 and CDR2: SNHLY, FYNNEI. The CDR3 is 15 amino acids. With 1 base clipped from V and 9 bases from J, the junction kept 8 bases outside the gene matches. CDR3: CASSEEGLEGSEQFF. CDR3 DNA: TGTGCCAGCAGTGAAGAGGGACTAGAGGGAAGTGAGCAGTTCTTC.

This clone was seen more than once but under ten times. CDR3 residues: CSVRVSTNEKLFF. In DNA, the CDR3 is TGCAGCGTAAGAGTCTCAACTAATGAAAAACTGTTTTTT. The chain uses TRBV29-1 and TRBJ1-4; no reliable D call. Germline CDR1 SQVTM, CDR2 ANQGSEA. The CDR3 sequence is 13 residues long. The V and J ends lost 6 bases and 0 bases respectively, with 8 bases between them.

The rearrangement joins TRBV6-2 or TRBV6-3 to TRBJ2-7; TRBD1 agrees at 8 bases. The CDR3 length is 14 residues. With V trimmed by 1 base and J by 4 bases, 3 bases remained unmatched. Germline V CDR1 and CDR2: MNHEY, SVGEGT. This CDR3 is CASSYFQGAYEQYF. The CDR3 region has the DNA TGTGCCAGCAGTTACTTCCAGGGGGCTTACGAGCAGTACTTC.

The chain recombines TRBV29-1 with TRBJ2-5; 8 bases map to TRBD2. The CDR3 has 13 amino acids. CDR1 is SQVTM, CDR2 ANQGSEA, per germline. The CDR3 DNA is TGCACTTCGCTAGCGGGCGGTGAGGAGACCCAGTACTTC. Its protein product is CTSLAGGEETQYF.